Following are 10 T cell receptor beta chains from one sample sequenced in a study of blood T cell repertoires in COVID-19. Clones were sequenced by immunoSEQ multiplex PCR, and TCRdb holds only the in-frame ones, with some missing. The data show about 230,000 clones, 70% to 90% seen once. The sequenced sample consisted of peripheral blood. All receptors come from a woman between 65 and 79 years old with active or convalescent COVID-19.

V gene TRBV30 combines with J gene TRBJ1-6; D is ambiguous. V shed 3 bases and J shed 10 bases, with 16 bases lying between them. This CDR3 region has 14 residues. CDR1 is GTSNPN, CDR2 SVGIG, per germline (reference sequence). CDR3 in DNA: TGTGCCTGGAGCCGCAGGAACCTGAAGTCACCCCTCCACTTT. This sequence encodes CAWSRRNLKSPLHF.

This clone was found many times. The CDR3 coding sequence is TGTGCCAGCAGCCAAGCGACAGGCCTGTACAATGAGCAGTTCTTC. The encoded protein is CASSQATGLYNEQFF. The chain has TRBV3-1 (or the pseudogene TRBV3-2) and TRBJ2-1; possibly TRBD1 for D (6 bases). V was cut by 1 base and J by 4 bases, with 11 bases left in between. CDR1 LGHDT and CDR2 YNNKEL come from the germline V gene (reference sequence). The CDR3 is made up of 15 amino acids.

The rearrangement joins TRBV19 to TRBJ1-1; D unresolved. The germline V gene encodes CDR1 LNHDA and CDR2 SQIVND (reference sequence). The V gene lost 7 bases and the J gene lost 1 base, with 16 bases spanning the gap. There are 15 residues in the CDR3. CDR3 amino acids: CASTTAVGRNTEAFF. The DNA for the CDR3 is TGTGCCAGTACTACCGCCGTGGGGAGGAACACTGAAGCTTTCTTT.

J is TRBJ1-4 and V is TRBV10-1; 7 nucleotides agree with TRBD1. Germline V lookup: CDR1 WNHNN, CDR2 SYGVQD (reference sequence). The CDR3 runs to 14 residues. V was clipped by 9 bases and J by 7 bases; unmatched bases: 11. As DNA, the CDR3 is TGCGCCAGGGCGAGGGGGCTTCAGTGTGAAAAACTGTTTTTT. This codes for CARARGLQCEKLFF.

This clone was counted a single time. The genes are TRBV29-1 and TRBJ1-2; no clear D. CDR1 SQVTM and CDR2 ANQGSEA come from the germline V gene. Between the trimmed V and J ends, which lost 1 base and 5 bases, there was a span of 11 bases. CDR3 size: 13 residues. As DNA, the CDR3 is TGCAGCGTTGAAGTCACCAGCGGGTATGGCTACACCTTC. It specifies CSVEVTSGYGYTF.

The rearrangement joins TRBV19 to TRBJ1-2; 7 nucleotides agree with TRBD1. The V segment lost 5 bases and the J segment 1 base; nucleotides outside the gene matches: 4. Germline-derived CDR1 and CDR2 are LNHDA and SQIVND (reference sequence). The CDR3 is 14 amino acids. The chain's CDR3 is CASSRQGRNYGYTF. CDR3 bases: TGTGCCAGTAGTCGACAGGGTCGTAACTATGGCTACACCTTC.

The chain carries TRBV4-3 and TRBJ2-7, with a tentative D call TRBD2 (6 bases). V lost 4 bases, J lost 6 bases, and 19 bases lay in between. The CDR3 totals 15 residues. Germline V lookup: CDR1 LGHNA, CDR2 YSLEER. CDR3 sequence (DNA): TGCGCCAGCAGCCCAGGGACTCCCAGCCCCTTCGAGCAGTACTTC. Its protein product is CASSPGTPSPFEQYF.

The rearrangement links TRBV4-1 to TRBJ2-1; perhaps TRBD2 as D (6 bases). The germline gives CDR1 MGHRA, CDR2 YSYEKL. The CDR3 is 13 residues long. The V end was cut by 2 bases, the J end by 6 bases, with 8 bases between. The CDR3 spells CASSQKGLNEQFF. CDR3 sequence (DNA): TGCGCCAGCAGCCAAAAGGGACTCAATGAGCAGTTCTTC.

The J gene is TRBJ1-2, the V gene TRBV10-3; D unclear. CDR1 and CDR2 from the germline V gene are ENHRY and SYGVKD. Trimming removed 2 bases at V and 0 bases at J, with 7 bases between. The CDR3 totals 14 residues. The CDR3 sequence is CAISELDPNYGYTF. CDR3 coding DNA: TGTGCCATCAGTGAGCTAGACCCTAACTATGGCTACACCTTC.

The V call is TRBV7-3, the J call TRBJ2-2; 11 positions match TRBD2. This CDR3 region has 15 residues. The germline V gene has CDR1 SGHTA and CDR2 FQGTGA. Trimming cost V 5 bases and J 7 bases; bases outside gene matches: 6. DNA of the CDR3: TGTGCCAGCAGCAGTAGTACTAGCGGGGGCGGGGAGCTGTTTTTT. This translates into CASSSSTSGGGELFF.